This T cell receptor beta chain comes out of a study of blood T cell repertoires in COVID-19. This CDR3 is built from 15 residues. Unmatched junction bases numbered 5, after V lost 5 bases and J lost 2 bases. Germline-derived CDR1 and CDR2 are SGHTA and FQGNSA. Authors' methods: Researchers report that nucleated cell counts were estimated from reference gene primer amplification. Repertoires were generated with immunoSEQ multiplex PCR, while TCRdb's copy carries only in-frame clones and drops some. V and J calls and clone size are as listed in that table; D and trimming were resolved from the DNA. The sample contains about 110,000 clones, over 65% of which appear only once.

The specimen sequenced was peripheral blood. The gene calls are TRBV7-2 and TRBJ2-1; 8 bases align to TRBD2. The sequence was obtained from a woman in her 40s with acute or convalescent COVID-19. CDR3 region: CASSQFGGAYNEQFF. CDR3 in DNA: TGTGCCAGCAGCCAATTCGGGGGGGCCTACAATGAGCAGTTCTTC.